The present T cell receptor (beta chain) was sequenced within a study of cytomegalovirus exposure and HLA in healthy donors. Amplification used 60 Vbeta primers and 13 Jbeta primers. TCRdb's table, derived via immunoSEQ multiplex PCR, lists solely in-frame clones and lacks some. The sample lists around 80,000 clones, around three quarters occurring once. Points on this clone: No antigen is known for it.

CDR3 length: 13 amino acids. V was pared by 3 bases and J by 6 bases, with 6 bases of the junction left unmatched. Germline V gene sequence: CDR1 SQVTM, CDR2 ANQGSEA. Whole-study findings and limits: The study assumed roughly uniform donor sequencing depth for presence/absence analyses. An analysis was carried out later, and it reportedly showed fewer N-insertions in an Asian-associated ancestry cluster than the approximately 610-donor mean. Previously analyzed data showed that most TCR beta V segments were productive at a frequency of about 87% or about 30%.

This TCR came from a middle-aged man in good health and CMV-seronegative. V usage is TRBV29-1 and J usage is TRBJ2-3; 7 bases agree with TRBD2. Sequencing was performed on PBMCs. The CDR3 coding sequence is TGCAGCGTTGATGTAGTCGGGGGGGATACGCAGTATTTT. As protein: CSVDVVGGDTQYF.